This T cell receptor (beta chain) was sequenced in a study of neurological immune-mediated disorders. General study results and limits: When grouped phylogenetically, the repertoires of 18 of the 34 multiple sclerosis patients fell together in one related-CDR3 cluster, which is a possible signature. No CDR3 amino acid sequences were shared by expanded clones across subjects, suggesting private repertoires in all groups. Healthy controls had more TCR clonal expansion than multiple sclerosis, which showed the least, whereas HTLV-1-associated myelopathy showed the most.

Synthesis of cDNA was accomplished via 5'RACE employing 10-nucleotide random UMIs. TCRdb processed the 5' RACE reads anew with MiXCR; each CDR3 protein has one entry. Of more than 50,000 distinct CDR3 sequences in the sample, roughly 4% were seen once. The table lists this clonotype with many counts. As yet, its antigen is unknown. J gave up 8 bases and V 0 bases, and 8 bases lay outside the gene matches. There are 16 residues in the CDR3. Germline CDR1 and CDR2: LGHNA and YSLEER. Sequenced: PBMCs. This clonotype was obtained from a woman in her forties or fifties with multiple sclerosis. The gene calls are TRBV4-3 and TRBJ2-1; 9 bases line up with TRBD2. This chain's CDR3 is CASSQDYSGRRYEQFF. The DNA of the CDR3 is TGCGCCAGCAGCCAAGATTACAGCGGGAGGAGGTATGAGCAGTTCTTC.